This T cell receptor (beta chain) originates from a study of blood T cell repertoires in COVID-19. Study-wide background: The study drew acute and convalescent COVID-19 samples from the United States, Italy and Spain. The cDNA or gDNA used as material had been derived from T cells, B-cell-depleted T cells, or PBMCs.

Seattle researchers signed up patients amid active infection and tracked them longitudinally. Deletions cut 3 bases from V and 5 bases from J, with 11 bases between. The CDR3 sequence is 14 residues long. Germline-derived CDR1 and CDR2 are KGHSH and LQKENI. Authors' methods: Estimated nucleated cell counts came from reference gene primer amplification. Assay: immunoSEQ multiplex PCR; the TCRdb copy retains only in-frame clones and omits some. The D gene and trimming were derived from the DNA, and the V and J assignments and clone size from that table. Here the sample spans 150,000 to 200,000 clones, approximately 86% being singletons.

This clonotype was sampled from a man at least 80 years old with COVID-19, enrolled during active disease. Sample: peripheral blood. This chain uses TRBV18 with TRBJ1-5; D gene uncertain. DNA of the CDR3: TGTGCCAGCTCACCGACTACAAGGGATCAGCCCCAGCATTTT. Translating gives CASSPTTRDQPQHF.